This record concerns one T cell receptor beta chain sequence. What it recognizes is unknown. Samples came from healthy bone marrow donors. Per the germline V gene, CDR1 is MNHEY and CDR2 is SMNVEV (reference sequence). The V end was cut by 8 bases, the J end by 5 bases, with 15 bases between. This CDR3 contains 14 residues. This entry is derived from a study of cytomegalovirus exposure and HLA in healthy donors. The PCR ran on 60 Vbeta and 13 Jbeta primers. The protocol was immunoSEQ multiplex PCR, while the TCRdb copy is restricted to in-frame clones and leaves out a portion. The sample yields 150,000 to 190,000 clones, around 75% seen once. The study's findings and limits: Later analysis associated a missense DCLRE1C variant with TCR beta V- and J-gene trimming. In an earlier analysis, most TCR beta V segments were productive about 87% or about 30% of the time.

The TCR comes from a man between 18 and 29 years old in good health and CMV-seronegative. The chain links TRBV27 to TRBJ1-4; no definite D call. The sample taken for sequencing was PBMCs. CDR3 in DNA: TGTGCCAGCGCCCGTGGGCCGAGCAATGAAAAACTGTTTTTT. Its translation is CASARGPSNEKLFF.